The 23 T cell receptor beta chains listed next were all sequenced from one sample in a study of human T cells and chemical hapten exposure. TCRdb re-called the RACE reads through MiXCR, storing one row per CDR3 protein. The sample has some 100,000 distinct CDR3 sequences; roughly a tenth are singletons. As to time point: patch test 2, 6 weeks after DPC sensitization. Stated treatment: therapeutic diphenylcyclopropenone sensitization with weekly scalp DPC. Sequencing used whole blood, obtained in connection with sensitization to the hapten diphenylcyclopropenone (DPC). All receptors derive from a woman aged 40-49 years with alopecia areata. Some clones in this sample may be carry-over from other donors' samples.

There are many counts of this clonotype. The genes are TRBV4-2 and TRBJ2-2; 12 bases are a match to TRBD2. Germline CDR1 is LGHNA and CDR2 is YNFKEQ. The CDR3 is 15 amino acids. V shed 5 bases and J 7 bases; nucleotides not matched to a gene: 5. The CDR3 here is CASSSSGGAGGELFF. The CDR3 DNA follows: TGTGCCAGCAGCTCTAGCGGGGGGGCCGGCGGGGAGCTGTTTTTT.

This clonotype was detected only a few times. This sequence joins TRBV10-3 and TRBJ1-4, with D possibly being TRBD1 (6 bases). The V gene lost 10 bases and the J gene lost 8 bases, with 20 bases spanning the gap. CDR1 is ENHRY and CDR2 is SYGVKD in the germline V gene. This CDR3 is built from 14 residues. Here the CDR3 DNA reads TGTGCCACCGCCGACAGCCAGAGGGGGGAAAAACTGTTTTTT. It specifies CATADSQRGEKLFF.

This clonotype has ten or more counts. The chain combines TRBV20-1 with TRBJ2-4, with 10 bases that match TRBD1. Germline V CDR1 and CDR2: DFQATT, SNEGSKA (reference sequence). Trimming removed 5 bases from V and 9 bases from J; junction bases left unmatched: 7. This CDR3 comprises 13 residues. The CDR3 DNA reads TGCAGTGCTGCCGGGACAGGGGTCGGCATTCAGTACTTC. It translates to CSAAGTGVGIQYF.

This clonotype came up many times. The CDR3 region has the DNA TGTGCCAGCTCACCGGGGGAAGGAGAGCATGAGCAGTTCTTC. This sequence encodes CASSPGEGEHEQFF. The chain carries TRBV18 and TRBJ2-1; D is perhaps TRBD1 or TRBD2 (5 bases each). The CDR3 has 14 residues. Germline lookup yields CDR1 KGHSH and CDR2 LQKENI. Deletions cut 3 bases from V and 8 bases from J, with 14 bases between. The whole variable domain, filled in from reference TRBV18 and TRBJ2-1, reads NAGVMQNPRHLVRRRGQEARLRCSPMKGHSHVYWYRQLPEEGLKFMVYLQKENIIDESGMPKERFSAEFPKEGPSILRIQQVVRGDSAAYFCASSPGEGEHEQFFGPGTRLTVL.

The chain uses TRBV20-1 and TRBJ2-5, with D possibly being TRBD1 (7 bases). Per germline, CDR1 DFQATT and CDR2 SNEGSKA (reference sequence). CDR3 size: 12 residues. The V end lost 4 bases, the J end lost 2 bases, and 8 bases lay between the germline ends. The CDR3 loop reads CSATGGQETQYF. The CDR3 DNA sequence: TGCAGTGCTACAGGGGGGCAAGAGACCCAGTACTTC.

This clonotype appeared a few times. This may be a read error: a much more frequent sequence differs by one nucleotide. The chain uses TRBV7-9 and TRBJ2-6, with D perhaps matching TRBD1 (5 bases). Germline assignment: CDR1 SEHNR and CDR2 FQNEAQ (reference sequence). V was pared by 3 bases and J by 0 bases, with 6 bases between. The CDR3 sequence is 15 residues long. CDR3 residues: CASSFRVSGANVLTF. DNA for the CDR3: TGTGCCAGCAGCTTCAGGGTCTCTGGGGCCAACGTCCTGACTTTC.

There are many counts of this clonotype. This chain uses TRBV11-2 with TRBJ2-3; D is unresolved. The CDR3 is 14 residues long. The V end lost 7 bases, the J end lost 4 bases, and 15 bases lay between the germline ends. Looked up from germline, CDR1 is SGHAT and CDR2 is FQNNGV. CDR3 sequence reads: CASKVGPHADTQYF. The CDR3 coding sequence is TGTGCCAGCAAAGTTGGACCCCACGCAGATACGCAGTATTTT. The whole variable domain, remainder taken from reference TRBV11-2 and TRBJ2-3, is EAGVAQSPRYKIIEKRQSVAFWCNPISGHATLYWYQQILGQGPKLLIQFQNNGVVDDSQLPKDRFSAERLKGVDSTLKIQPAKLEDSAVYLCASKVGPHADTQYFGPGTRLTVL.

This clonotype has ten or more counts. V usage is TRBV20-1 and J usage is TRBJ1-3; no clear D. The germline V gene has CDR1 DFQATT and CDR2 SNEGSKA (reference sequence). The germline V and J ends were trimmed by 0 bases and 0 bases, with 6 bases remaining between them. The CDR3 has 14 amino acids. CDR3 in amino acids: CSARDPSSGNTIYF. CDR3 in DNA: TGCAGTGCTAGAGACCCAAGCTCTGGAAACACCATATATTTT.

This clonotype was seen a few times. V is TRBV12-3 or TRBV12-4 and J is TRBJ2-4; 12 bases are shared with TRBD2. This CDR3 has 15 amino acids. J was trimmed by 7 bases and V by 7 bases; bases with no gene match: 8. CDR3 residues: CASKASGGALNIQYF. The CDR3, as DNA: TGTGCCAGCAAAGCTAGCGGGGGGGCCCTTAACATTCAGTACTTC.

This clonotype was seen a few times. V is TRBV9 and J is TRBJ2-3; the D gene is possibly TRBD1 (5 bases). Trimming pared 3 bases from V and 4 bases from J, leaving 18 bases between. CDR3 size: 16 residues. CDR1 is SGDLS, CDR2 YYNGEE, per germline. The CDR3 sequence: CASSGDQGLPADTQYF. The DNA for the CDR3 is TGTGCCAGCAGCGGAGATCAGGGATTGCCTGCAGATACGCAGTATTTT. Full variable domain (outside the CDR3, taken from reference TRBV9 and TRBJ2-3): DSGVTQTPKHLITATGQRVTLRCSPRSGDLSVYWYQQSLDQGLQFLIQYYNGEERAKGNILERFSAQQFPDLHSELNLSSLELGDSALYFCASSGDQGLPADTQYFGPGTRLTVL.

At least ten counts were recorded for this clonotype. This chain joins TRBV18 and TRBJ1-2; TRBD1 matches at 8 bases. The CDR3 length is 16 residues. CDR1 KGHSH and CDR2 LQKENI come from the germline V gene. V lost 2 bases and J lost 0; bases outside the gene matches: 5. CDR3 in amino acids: CASSPEGQASNYGYTF. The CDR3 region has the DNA TGTGCCAGCTCACCAGAGGGACAGGCCTCTAACTATGGCTACACCTTC.

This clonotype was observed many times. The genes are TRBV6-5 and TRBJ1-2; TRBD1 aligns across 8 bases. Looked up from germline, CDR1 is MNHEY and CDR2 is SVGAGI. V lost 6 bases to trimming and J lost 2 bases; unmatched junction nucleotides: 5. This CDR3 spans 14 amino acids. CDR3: CASSAGQANYGYTF. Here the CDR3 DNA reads TGTGCCAGCAGCGCGGGACAGGCGAACTATGGCTACACCTTC.

The CDR3: CASSLEFRAVTYEQYF. The CDR3 DNA follows: TGTGCCAGCAGTTTGGAGTTTCGGGCGGTGACCTACGAGCAGTACTTC. V usage is TRBV28 and J usage is TRBJ2-7; unclear D gene. Trimming left V 3 bases short and J 2 bases short, with 17 bases between. The CDR3 is 16 amino acids. Germline lookup yields CDR1 MDHEN and CDR2 SYDVKM.

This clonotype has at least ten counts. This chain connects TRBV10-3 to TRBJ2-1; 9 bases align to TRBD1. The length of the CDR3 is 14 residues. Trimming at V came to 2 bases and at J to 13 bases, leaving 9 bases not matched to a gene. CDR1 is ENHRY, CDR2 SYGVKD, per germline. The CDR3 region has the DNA TGTGCCATCAGTGAGACGTCCCGGGACAGGGACCAGTTCTTC. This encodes CAISETSRDRDQFF.

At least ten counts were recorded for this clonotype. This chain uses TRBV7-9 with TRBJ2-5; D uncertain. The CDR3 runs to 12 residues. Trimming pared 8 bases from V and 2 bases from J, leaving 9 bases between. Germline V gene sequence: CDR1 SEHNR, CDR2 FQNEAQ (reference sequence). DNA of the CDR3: TGTGCCAGCTCCGTGGATCAAGAGACCCAGTACTTC. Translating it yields CASSVDQETQYF.

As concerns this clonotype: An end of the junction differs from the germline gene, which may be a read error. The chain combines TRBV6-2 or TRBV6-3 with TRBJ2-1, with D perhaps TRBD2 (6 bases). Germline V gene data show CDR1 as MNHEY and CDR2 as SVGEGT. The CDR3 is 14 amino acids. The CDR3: CASSYSLSVSPGVF. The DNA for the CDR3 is TGTGCCAGCAGTTACTCGCTCTCCGTGTCCCCGGGGGTCTTC.

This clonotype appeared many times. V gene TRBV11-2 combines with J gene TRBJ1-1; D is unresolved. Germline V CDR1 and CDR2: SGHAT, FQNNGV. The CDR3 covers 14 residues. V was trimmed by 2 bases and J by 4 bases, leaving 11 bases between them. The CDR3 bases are TGTGCCAGCAGCTTATACGAGGTCGGCACTGAAGCTTTCTTT. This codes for CASSLYEVGTEAFF.

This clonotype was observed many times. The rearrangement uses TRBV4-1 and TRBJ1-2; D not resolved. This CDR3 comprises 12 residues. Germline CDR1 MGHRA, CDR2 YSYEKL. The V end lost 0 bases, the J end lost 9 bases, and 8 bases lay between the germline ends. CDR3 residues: CASSQDRVSYTF. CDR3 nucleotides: TGCGCCAGCAGCCAAGATAGAGTCAGCTACACCTTC.

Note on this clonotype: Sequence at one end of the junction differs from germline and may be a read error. This CDR3 reads CASSPGTLSEEYF. The CDR3 DNA reads TGTGCCAGCAGCCCCGGGACGCTAAGCGAGGAGTACTTC. J is TRBJ2-7 and V is TRBV28; D might be TRBD1 or TRBD2, each matching 5 bases. Germline lookup yields CDR1 MDHEN and CDR2 SYDVKM. This CDR3 comprises 13 residues. Complete variable domain (other parts from reference TRBV28 and TRBJ2-7): DVKVTQSSRYLVKRTGEKVFLECVQDMDHENMFWYRQDPGLGLRLIYFSYDVKMKEKGDIPEGYSVSREKKERFSLILESASTNQTSMYLCASSPGTLSEEYFGPGTRLTVT.

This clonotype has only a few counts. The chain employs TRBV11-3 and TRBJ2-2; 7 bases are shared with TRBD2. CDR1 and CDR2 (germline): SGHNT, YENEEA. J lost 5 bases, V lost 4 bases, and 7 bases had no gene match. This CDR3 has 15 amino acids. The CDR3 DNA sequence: TGTGCCAGCAGCTCGGGCGGGAGCTGGACCGGGGAGCTGTTTTTT. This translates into CASSSGGSWTGELFF. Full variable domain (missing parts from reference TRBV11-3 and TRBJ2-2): EAGVVQSPRYKIIEKKQPVAFWCNPISGHNTLYWYLQNLGQGPELLIRYENEEAVDDSQLPKDRFSAERLKGVDSTLKIQPAELGDSAVYLCASSSGGSWTGELFFGEGSRLTVL.

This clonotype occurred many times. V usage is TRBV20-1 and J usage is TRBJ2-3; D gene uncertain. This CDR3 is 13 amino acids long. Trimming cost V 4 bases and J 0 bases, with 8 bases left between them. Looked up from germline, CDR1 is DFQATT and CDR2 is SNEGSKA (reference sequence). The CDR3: CSATWVSTDTQYF. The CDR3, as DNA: TGCAGTGCTACATGGGTGAGCACAGATACGCAGTATTTT.

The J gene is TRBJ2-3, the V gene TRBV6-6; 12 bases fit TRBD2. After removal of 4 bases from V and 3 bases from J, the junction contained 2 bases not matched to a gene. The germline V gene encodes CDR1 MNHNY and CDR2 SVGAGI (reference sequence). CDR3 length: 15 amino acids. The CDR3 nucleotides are TGTGCCAGCAGTTCGGGACTAGCGGGTACAGATACGCAGTATTTT. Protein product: CASSSGLAGTDTQYF.

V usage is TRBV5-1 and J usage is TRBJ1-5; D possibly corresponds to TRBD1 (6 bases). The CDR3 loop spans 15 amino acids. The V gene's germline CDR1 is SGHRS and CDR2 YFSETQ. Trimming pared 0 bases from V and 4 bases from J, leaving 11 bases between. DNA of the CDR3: TGCGCCAGCAGCTTGGAACAGGGTAGGAATCAGCCCCAGCATTTT. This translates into CASSLEQGRNQPQHF.